The TCR beta chain described here comes from a study of blood T cells in healthy people across ages. General study results and limits: There was a strong correlation between TCR beta diversity and naive T cell percentage.

The CDR3 covers 15 residues. Germline V gene data show CDR1 as MNHGY and CDR2 as SAAAGT. Trimming removed 6 bases from V and 1 base from J, with 15 bases in between. A sample-barcoded 5' primer and a J-beta primer mix were used in a second PCR of about 7 to 11 cycles. TCRdb reprocessed the 5' RACE reads with MiXCR, giving one entry per CDR3 protein. The sample carries approximately 800,000 distinct CDR3 sequences, approximately 24% recorded once. This clonotype occurred a few times. Its cognate antigen is unknown. It was 8 to 10 milliliters of peripheral blood that were drawn from each donor. They isolated at least 6 million PBMCs from each sample. These records were also assigned to another study, of T cells of mothers and their children.

The chain is built from TRBV6-8 and TRBJ1-1; D is unclear. The sample taken for sequencing was blood. This clonotype was sampled from a boy younger than 18 in good health. CDR3 protein: CASRRINGPNTEAFF. The CDR3, as DNA: TGTGCCAGCAGACGTATAAACGGCCCGAACACTGAAGCTTTCTTT.